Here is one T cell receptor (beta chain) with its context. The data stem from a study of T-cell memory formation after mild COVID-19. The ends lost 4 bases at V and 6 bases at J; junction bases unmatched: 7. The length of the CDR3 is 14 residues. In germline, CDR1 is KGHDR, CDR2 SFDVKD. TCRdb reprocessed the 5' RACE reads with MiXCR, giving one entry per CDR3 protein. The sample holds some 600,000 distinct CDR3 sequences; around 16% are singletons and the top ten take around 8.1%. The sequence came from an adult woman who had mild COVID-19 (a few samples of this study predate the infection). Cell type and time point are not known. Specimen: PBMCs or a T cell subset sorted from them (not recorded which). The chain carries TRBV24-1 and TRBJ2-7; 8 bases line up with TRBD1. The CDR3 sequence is CATSDYWTGPEQYF. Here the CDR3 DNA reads TGTGCCACCAGTGACTACTGGACAGGGCCCGAGCAGTACTTC.